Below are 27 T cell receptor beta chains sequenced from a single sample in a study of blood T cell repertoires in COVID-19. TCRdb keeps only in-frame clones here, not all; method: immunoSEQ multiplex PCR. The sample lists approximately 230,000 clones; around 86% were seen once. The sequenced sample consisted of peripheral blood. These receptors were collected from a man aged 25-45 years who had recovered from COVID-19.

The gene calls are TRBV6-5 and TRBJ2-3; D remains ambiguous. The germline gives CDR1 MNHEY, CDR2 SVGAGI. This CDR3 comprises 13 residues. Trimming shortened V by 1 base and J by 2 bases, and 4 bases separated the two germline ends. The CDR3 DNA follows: TGTGCCAGCAGTTACTACAACACAGATACGCAGTATTTT. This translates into CASSYYNTDTQYF.

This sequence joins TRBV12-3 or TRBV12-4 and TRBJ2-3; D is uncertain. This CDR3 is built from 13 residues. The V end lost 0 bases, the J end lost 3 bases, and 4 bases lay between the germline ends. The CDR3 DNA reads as TGTGCCAGCAGTTTAGCGCGGACAGATACGCAGTATTTT. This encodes CASSLARTDTQYF.

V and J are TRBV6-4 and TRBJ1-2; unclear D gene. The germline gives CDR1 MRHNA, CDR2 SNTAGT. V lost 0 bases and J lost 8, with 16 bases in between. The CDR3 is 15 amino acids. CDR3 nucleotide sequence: TGTGCCAGCAGTGACTCATCGGGTCCCCGAAGAGGCTACACCTTC. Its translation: CASSDSSGPRRGYTF.

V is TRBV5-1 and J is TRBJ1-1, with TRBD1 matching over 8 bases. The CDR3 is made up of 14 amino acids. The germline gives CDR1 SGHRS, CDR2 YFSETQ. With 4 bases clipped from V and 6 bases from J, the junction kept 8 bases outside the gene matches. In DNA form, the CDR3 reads TGCGCCAGCAGCAGGACAGGGATAGGCGCTGAAGCTTTCTTT. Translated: CASSRTGIGAEAFF.

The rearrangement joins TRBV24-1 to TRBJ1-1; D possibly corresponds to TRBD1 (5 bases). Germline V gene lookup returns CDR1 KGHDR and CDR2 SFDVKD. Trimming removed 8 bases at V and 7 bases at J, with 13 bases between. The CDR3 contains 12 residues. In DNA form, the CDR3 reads TGTGCCACCATCACAGACAGCCTTGAAGCTTTCTTT. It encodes CATITDSLEAFF.

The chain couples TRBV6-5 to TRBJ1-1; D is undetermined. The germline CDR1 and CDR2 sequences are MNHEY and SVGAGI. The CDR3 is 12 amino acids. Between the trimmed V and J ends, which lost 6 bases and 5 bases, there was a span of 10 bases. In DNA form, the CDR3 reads TGTGCCAGCAGGAAGGGAGGAACTGAAGCTTTCTTT. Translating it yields CASRKGGTEAFF.

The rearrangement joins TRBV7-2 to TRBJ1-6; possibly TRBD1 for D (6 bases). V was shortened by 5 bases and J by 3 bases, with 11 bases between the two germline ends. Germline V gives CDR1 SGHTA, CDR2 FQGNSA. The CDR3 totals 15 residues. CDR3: CASSRRTVYNSPLHF. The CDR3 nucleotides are TGTGCCAGCAGCCGCCGGACAGTCTATAATTCACCCCTCCACTTT.

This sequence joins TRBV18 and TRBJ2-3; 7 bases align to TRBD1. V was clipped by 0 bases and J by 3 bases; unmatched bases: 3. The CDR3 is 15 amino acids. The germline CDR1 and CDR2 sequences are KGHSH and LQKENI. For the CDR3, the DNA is TGTGCCAGCTCACCACCAGCGACAGGGACAGATACGCAGTATTTT. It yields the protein CASSPPATGTDTQYF.

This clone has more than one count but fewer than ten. CDR3 coding DNA: TGTGCCAGCCGCCCGCTGGACTCGGTAAAAGCTTTCTTT. This sequence encodes CASRPLDSVKAFF. The genes are TRBV27 and TRBJ1-1; D is ambiguous. CDR3 length: 13 residues. Germline V gives CDR1 MNHEY, CDR2 SMNVEV (reference sequence). V was pared by 8 bases and J by 9 bases, with 19 bases between.

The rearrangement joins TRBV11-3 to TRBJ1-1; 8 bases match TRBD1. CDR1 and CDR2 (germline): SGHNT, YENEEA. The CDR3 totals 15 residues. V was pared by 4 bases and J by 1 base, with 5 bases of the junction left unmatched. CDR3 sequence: CASSSGGDENTEAFF. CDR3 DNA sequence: TGTGCCAGCAGCTCAGGGGGCGATGAGAACACTGAAGCTTTCTTT. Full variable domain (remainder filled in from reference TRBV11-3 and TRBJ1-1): EAGVVQSPRYKIIEKKQPVAFWCNPISGHNTLYWYLQNLGQGPELLIRYENEEAVDDSQLPKDRFSAERLKGVDSTLKIQPAELGDSAVYLCASSSGGDENTEAFFGQGTRLTVV.

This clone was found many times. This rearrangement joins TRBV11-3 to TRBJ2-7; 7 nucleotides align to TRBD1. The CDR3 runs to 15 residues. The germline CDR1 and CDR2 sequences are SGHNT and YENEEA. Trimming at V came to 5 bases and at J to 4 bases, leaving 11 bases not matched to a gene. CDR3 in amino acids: CASSVYPGQLYEQYF. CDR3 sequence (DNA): TGTGCCAGCAGCGTCTATCCGGGACAGCTTTACGAGCAGTACTTC.

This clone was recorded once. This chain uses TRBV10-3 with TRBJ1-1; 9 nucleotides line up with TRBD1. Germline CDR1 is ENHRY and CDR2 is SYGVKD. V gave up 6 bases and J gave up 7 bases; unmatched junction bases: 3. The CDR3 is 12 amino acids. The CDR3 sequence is CAISVGQGEAFF. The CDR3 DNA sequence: TGTGCCATCAGCGTGGGACAGGGTGAAGCTTTCTTT.

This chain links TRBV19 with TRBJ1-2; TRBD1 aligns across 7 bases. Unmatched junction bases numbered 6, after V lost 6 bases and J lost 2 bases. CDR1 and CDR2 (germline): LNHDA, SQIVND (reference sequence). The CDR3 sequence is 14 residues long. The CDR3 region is CASRPSTGNYGYTF. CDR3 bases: TGTGCCAGTAGGCCCTCGACAGGGAACTATGGCTACACCTTC. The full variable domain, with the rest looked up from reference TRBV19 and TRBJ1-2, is DGGITQSPKYLFRKEGQNVTLSCEQNLNHDAMYWYRQDPGQGLRLIYYSQIVNDFQKGDIAEGYSVSREKKESFPLTVTSAQKNPTAFYLCASRPSTGNYGYTFGSGTRLTVV.

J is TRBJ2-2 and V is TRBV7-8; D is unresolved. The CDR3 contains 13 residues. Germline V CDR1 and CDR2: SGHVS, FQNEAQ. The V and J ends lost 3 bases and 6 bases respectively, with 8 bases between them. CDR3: CASSLTPPGELFF. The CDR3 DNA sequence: TGTGCCAGCAGCTTGACTCCCCCCGGGGAGCTGTTTTTT. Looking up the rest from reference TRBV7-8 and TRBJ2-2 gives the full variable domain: GAGVSQSPRYKVAKRGQDVALRCDPISGHVSLFWYQQALGQGPEFLTYFQNEAQLDKSGLPSDRFFAERPEGSVSTLKIQRTQQEDSAVYLCASSLTPPGELFFGEGSRLTVL.

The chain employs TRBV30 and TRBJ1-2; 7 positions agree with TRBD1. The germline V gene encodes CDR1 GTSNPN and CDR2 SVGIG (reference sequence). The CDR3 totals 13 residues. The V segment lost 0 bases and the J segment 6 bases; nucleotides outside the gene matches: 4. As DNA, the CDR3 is TGTGCCTGGAGTGTAAACAGGGGCAATGGCTACACCTTC. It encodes CAWSVNRGNGYTF.

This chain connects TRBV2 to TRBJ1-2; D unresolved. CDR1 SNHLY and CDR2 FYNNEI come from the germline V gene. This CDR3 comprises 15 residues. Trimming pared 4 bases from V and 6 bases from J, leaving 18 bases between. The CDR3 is CASSVSEGRYNGYTF. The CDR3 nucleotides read TGTGCCAGCAGTGTTTCCGAGGGCCGTTACAATGGCTACACCTTC. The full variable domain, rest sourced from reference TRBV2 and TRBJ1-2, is EPEVTQTPSHQVTQMGQEVILRCVPISNHLYFYWYRQILGQKVEFLVSFYNNEISEKSEIFDDQFSVERPDGSNFTLKIRSTKLEDSAMYFCASSVSEGRYNGYTFGSGTRLTVV.

CDR3 DNA sequence: TGTGCCAGCAGCCTCCCAGGGGGCACCCAGCATTTT. It specifies CASSLPGGTQHF. The chain combines TRBV5-6 with TRBJ1-5; 8 nucleotides line up with TRBD1. CDR1 SGHDT and CDR2 YYEEEE come from the germline V gene. This CDR3 is built from 12 residues. J gave up 11 bases and V 4 bases, and 5 bases lay outside the gene matches.

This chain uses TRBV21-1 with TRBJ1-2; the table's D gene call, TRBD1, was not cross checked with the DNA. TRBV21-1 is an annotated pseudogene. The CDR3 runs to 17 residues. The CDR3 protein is CASSKVAYRGIDYGYTF. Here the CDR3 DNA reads TGTGCCAGCAGCAAAGTGGCATACAGGGGAATCGACTATGGCTACACCTTC.

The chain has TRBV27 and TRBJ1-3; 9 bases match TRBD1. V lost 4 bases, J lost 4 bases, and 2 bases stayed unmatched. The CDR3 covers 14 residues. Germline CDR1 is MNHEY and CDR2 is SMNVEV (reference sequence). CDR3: CASSWTGEGNTIYF. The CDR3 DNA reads TGTGCCAGCAGTTGGACAGGGGAAGGAAACACCATATATTTT.

CDR3 amino acids: CASSPWQGTEGYTF. The CDR3 DNA reads TGTGCCAGCAGCCCCTGGCAGGGGACGGAAGGCTACACCTTC. V and J are TRBV14 and TRBJ1-2; D possibly corresponds to TRBD1 (6 bases). V was pared by 4 bases and J by 8 bases, with 17 bases between. The germline V gene encodes CDR1 SGHDN and CDR2 FVKESK. The CDR3 is made up of 14 amino acids.

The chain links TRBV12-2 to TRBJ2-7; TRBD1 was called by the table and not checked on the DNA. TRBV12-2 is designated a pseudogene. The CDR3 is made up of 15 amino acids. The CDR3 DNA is TGTGCAAGTCGCCCCGGGACAGTTGAGACCTACGAGCAGTACTTC. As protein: CASRPGTVETYEQYF.

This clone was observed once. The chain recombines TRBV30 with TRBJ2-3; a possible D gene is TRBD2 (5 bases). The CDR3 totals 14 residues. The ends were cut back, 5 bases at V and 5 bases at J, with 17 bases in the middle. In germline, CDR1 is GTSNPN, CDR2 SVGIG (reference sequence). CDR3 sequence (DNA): TGTGCCTGGTCGCGGCGTACGGGGATAGATACGCAGTATTTT. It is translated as CAWSRRTGIDTQYF.

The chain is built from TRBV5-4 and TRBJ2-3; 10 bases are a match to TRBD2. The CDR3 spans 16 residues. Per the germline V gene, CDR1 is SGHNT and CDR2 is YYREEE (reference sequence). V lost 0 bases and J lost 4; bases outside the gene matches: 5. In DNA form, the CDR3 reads TGTGCCAGCAGCTTGGAGGCTAGCGGGGGCGCAGATACGCAGTATTTT. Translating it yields CASSLEASGGADTQYF. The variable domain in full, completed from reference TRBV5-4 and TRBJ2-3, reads ETGVTQSPTHLIKTRGQQVTLRCSSQSGHNTVSWYQQALGQGPQFIFQYYREEENGRGNFPPRFSGLQFPNYSSELNVNALELDDSALYLCASSLEASGGADTQYFGPGTRLTVL.

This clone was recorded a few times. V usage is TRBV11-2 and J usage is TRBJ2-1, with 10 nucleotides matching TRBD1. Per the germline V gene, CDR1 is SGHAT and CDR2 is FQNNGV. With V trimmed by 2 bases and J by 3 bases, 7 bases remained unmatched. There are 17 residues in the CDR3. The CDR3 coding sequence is TGTGCCAGCAGCTTACAAATTGGGACAGGGGACTACAATGAGCAGTTCTTC. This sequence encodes CASSLQIGTGDYNEQFF. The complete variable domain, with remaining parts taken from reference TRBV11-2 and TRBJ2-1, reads EAGVAQSPRYKIIEKRQSVAFWCNPISGHATLYWYQQILGQGPKLLIQFQNNGVVDDSQLPKDRFSAERLKGVDSTLKIQPAKLEDSAVYLCASSLQIGTGDYNEQFFGPGTRLTVL.

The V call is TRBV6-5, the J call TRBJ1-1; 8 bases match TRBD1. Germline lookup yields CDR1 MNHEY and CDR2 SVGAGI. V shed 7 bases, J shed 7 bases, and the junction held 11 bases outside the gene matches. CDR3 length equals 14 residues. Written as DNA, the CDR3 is TGTGCCAGCACTCTAGACAGGGGCGTTGGTGAAGCTTTCTTT. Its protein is CASTLDRGVGEAFF.

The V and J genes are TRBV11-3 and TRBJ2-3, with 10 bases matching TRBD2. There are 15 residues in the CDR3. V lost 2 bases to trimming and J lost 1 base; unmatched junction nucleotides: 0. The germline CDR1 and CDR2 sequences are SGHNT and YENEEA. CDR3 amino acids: CASSLTSGGTDTQYF. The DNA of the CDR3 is TGTGCCAGCAGCTTAACTAGCGGGGGCACAGATACGCAGTATTTT.

CDR3 nucleotides: TGTGCCACCAGCCGGCGGGAGGGCGAGCAGTACTTC. This gives the protein CATSRREGEQYF. V gene TRBV15 combines with J gene TRBJ2-7, with TRBD2 matching 9 bases. Losses at the gene ends were 5 bases for V and 6 bases for J; bases not matched to a gene: 2. The CDR3 contains 12 residues. Germline loops: CDR1 LNHNV, CDR2 YYDKDF (reference sequence).